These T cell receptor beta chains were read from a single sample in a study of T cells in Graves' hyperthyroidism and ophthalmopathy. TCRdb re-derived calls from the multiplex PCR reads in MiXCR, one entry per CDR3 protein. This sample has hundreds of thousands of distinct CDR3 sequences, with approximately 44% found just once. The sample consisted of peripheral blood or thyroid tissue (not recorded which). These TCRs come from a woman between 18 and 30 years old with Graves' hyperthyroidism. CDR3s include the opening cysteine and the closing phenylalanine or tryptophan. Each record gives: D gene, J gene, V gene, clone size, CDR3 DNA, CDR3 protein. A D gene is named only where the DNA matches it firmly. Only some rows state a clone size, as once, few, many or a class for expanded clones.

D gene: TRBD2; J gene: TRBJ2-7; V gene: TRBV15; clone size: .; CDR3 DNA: TGTGCCACCAGCAGAGATTCGTGGACTAGCGGGATCCACGAGCAGTACTTC; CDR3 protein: CATSRDSWTSGIHEQYF
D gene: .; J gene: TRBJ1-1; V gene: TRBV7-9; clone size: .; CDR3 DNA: TGTGCCAGCAGCCAAGTAGTGACAGAAGCTTTCTTT; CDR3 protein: CASSQVVTEAFF
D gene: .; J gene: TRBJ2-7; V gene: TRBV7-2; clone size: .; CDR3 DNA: TGTGCCAGCAGCTTAGGGCCCCTAGTGCTCGAGCAGTACTTC; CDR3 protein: CASSLGPLVLEQYF
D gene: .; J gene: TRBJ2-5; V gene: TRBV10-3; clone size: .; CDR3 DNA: TGTGCCATCAGTAAAGGGATAGGACAGACCAAAGAGACCCAGTACTTC; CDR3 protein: CAISKGIGQTKETQYF
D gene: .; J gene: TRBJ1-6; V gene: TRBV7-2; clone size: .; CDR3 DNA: TGTGCCAGCAGCGTGAGACAGGCTTATAATTCACCCCTCCACTTT; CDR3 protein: CASSVRQAYNSPLHF
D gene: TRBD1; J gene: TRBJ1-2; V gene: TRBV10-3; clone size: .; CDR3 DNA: TGTGCCATCAGTGAGGGGACAGGGATCGGCTACACCTTC; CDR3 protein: CAISEGTGIGYTF
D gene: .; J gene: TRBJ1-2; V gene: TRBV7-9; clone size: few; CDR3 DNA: TGTGCCAGCAGTCCGGACCCGGGGGAGCGGCACTATGGCTACACCTTC; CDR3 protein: CASSPDPGERHYGYTF
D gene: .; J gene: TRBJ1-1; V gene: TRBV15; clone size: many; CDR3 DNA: TGTGCCACCAGCAGAGATGGCGTCCTGACTTTCTTT; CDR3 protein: CATSRDGVLTFF
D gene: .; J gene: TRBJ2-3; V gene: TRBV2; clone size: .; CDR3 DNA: TGTGCCAGCTACAAGGGACGGAGCACAGATACGCAGTATTTT; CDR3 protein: CASYKGRSTDTQYF
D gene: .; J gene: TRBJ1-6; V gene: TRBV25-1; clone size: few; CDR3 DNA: TGTGCCAGCAGTGCTGGGACGGCCGGGTCACCCCTCCACTTT; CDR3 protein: CASSAGTAGSPLHF
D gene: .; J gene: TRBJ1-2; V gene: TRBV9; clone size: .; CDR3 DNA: TGTGCCAGCAGCGTAAACTCGTGGGGGGCCAACTATGGCTACACCTTC; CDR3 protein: CASSVNSWGANYGYTF
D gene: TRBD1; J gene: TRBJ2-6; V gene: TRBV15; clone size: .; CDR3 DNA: TGTGCCACCAGCAGAGATCGGGGACAGGGGGCCAACGTCCTGACTTTC; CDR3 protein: CATSRDRGQGANVLTF
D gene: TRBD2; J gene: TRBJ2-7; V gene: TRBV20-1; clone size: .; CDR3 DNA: TGCAGTGCCTTACTCACTGGACTAGTGTTCTACGAGCAGTACTTC; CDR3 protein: CSALLTGLVFYEQYF
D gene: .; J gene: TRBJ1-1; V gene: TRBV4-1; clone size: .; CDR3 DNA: TGTGCCAGCAGCCAAACTTCCAGGCACACTGAAGCTTTCTTT; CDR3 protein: CASSQTSRHTEAFF
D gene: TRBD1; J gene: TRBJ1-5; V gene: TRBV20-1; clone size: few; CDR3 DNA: TGCAGTGCGCAGACAGGGTCCCCAACTCAGCCCCAGCATTTT; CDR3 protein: CSAQTGSPTQPQHF
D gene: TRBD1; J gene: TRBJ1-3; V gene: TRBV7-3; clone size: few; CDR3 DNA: TGTGCCAGCAGCAACGACAGGGCTGGAAACACCATATATTTT; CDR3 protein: CASSNDRAGNTIYF
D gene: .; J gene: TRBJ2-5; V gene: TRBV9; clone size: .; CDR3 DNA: TGTGCCAGCAGCCAAAGGACGGAGACCCAGTACTTC; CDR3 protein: CASSQRTETQYF
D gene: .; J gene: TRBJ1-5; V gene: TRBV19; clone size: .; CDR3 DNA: TGTGCCAGTAGCGGTACAGATCGAAATCAGCCCCAGCATTTT; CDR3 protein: CASSGTDRNQPQHF
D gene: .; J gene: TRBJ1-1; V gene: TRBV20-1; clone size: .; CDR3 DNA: TGCACCCAGTCGGGGATAAGGGGGAACACTGAAGCTTTCTTT; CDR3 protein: CTQSGIRGNTEAFF
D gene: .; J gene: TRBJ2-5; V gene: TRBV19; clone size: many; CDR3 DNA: TGTGCCAGTAGTATGTCTGGGTGGGAGACCCAGTACTTC; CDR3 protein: CASSMSGWETQYF
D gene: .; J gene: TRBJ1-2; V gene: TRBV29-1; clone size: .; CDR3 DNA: TGCAGCGTTTCGGACGCATACGTTGGTGGCTACACCTTC; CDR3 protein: CSVSDAYVGGYTF
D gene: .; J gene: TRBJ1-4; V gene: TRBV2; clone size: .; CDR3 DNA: TGTGCCAGCAGTGCAACTAGCGGGAGGGGATACAATGAAAAACTGTTTTTT; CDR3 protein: CASSATSGRGYNEKLFF
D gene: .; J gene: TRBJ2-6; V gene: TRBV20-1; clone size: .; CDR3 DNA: TGCAGTGCTAGAGAGGGTCGGGGGCATTCCTCTGGGGCCAACGTCCTGACTTTC; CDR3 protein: CSAREGRGHSSGANVLTF
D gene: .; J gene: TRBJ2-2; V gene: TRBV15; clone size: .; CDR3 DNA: TGTGCCACCACCTCTAGCAGTTTAGAGGACACCGGGGAGCTGTTTTTT; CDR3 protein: CATTSSSLEDTGELFF
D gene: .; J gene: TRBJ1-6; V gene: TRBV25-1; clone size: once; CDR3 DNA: TGTGCCAGCAGCCTGGTGTGTAATTCACCCCTCCACTTT; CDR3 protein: CASSLVCNSPLHF
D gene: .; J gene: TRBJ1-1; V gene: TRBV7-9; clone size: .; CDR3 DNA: TGTGCCAGCAGCTTATTTGGCAGGAGGAACACTGAAGCTTTCTTT; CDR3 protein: CASSLFGRRNTEAFF
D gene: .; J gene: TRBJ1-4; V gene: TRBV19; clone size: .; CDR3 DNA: TGTGCTTCGGAGGGATCAGGGGTTCAAGAAAAACTGTTTTTT; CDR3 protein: CASEGSGVQEKLFF
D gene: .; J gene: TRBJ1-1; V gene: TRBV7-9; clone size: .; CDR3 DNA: TGTGCCAGCGCCCCGGGGGAGGGGGAAGTCACTGAAGCTTTCTTT; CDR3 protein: CASAPGEGEVTEAFF
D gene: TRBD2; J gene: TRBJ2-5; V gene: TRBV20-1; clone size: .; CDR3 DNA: TGCAGTGCTAAGGGACTAGCTGAGATCCAAGAGACCCAGTACTTC; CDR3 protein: CSAKGLAEIQETQYF
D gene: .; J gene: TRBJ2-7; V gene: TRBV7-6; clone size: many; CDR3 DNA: TGTGCCAGCAACCCACCCGAACAGTACTTC; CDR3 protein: CASNPPEQYF
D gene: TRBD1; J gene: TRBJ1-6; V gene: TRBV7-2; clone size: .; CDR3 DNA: TGTGCCTGGGGCAGGGGGCGATCACCCCTCCACTTT; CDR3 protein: CAWGRGRSPLHF
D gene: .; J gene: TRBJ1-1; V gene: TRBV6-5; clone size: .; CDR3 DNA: TGTGCCAGCAGTTCCGGATATTACGTGAGGGCTTTCTTT; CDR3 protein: CASSSGYYVRAFF
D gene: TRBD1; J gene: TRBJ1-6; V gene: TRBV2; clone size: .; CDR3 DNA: TGTGCCAGCAGCAACCGACAGGGGGGATCCCCCCTCCACTTT; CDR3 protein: CASSNRQGGSPLHF
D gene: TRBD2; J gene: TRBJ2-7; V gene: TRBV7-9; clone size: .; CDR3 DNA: TGTGCCAGCAGCCCTCGGACTAGCGGGGGACCCTACGAGCAGTACTTC; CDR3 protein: CASSPRTSGGPYEQYF
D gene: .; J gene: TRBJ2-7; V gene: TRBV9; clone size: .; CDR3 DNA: TGTGCCAGCAGCGTAAAGGGCGGAGAGTACGAGCAGTACTTC; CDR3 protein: CASSVKGGEYEQYF
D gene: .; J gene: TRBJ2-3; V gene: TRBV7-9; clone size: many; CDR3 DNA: TGTGCCAGCTCATACACAGATACGCAGTATTTT; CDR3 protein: CASSYTDTQYF
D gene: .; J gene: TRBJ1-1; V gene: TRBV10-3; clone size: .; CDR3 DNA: TGTGCCATCAGTGAGTCTTTCACCAACAGCCGTCAAAGCGCTGAAGCTTTCTTT; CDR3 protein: CAISESFTNSRQSAEAFF
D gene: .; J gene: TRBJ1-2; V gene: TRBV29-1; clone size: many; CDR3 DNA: TGCAGCGTGGGCACCAGGATAACTGAACATGGCTACACCTTC; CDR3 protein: CSVGTRITEHGYTF
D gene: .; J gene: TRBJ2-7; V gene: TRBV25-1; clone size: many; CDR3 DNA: TGTGCCAGCAGCGGTCCCACTTTTCGCGGGGAGGAGTACTTC; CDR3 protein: CASSGPTFRGEEYF
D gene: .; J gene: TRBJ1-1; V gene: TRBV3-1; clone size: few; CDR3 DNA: TGTGCCAGCAGCCAAGAGAGGGAGAACACTGAAGCTTTCTTT; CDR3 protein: CASSQERENTEAFF
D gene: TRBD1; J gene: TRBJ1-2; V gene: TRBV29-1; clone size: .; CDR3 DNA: TGCAGCGTTGACCAACATACAGGGGGATCGGGGACGTACACCTTC; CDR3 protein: CSVDQHTGGSGTYTF